This entry describes one T cell receptor beta chain. The V gene's germline CDR1 is SGDLS and CDR2 YYNGEE. Trimming pared 6 bases from V and 7 bases from J, leaving 16 bases between. The CDR3 covers 13 residues. This table comes from immunoSEQ multiplex PCR, and its TCRdb copy is limited to in-frame clones, with some not included. The sample yields approximately 320,000 clones, around 92% seen once. The sample belongs to a study of blood T cell repertoires in COVID-19. Study-wide context: From T cells, B-cell-depleted T cells, or PBMCs came the material, which was cDNA or gDNA.

The receptor's source is a woman aged 25 to 39 with COVID-19, enrolled during active disease. This sequence joins TRBV9 and TRBJ1-1; maybe TRBD1 (6 bases). Material for sequencing was peripheral blood. CDR3 region: CASTHGGAGEAFF. DNA of the CDR3: TGTGCCAGCACCCACGGGGGGGCTGGTGAAGCTTTCTTT. Drawing the rest from reference TRBV9 and TRBJ1-1, the complete variable domain is DSGVTQTPKHLITATGQRVTLRCSPRSGDLSVYWYQQSLDQGLQFLIQYYNGEERAKGNILERFSAQQFPDLHSELNLSSLELGDSALYFCASTHGGAGEAFFGQGTRLTVV.